The following is a T cell receptor beta chain sequence with its context. This clonotype has just a few counts. What this receptor recognizes is not known. No much larger clone exists at a distance of one base, and base qualities are not known. The sample is drawn from a study of T cells in Graves' hyperthyroidism and ophthalmopathy (dated by TCRdb to the late 2010s). About the investigation overall: Peripheral blood was collected at initial diagnosis, before any treatment. TCR V-J signatures able to tell the groups apart were searched for in a discovery cohort of about a hundred patients, of whom 43 had Graves' ophthalmopathy and around 57 had stable Graves' hyperthyroidism. Prospective prediction of ophthalmopathy was tested in an independent validation cohort of some 19 hyperthyroidism patients and 15 to 17 patients who later progressed to ophthalmopathy. The 85 to 100 discovery patients were divided at random into training and test sets in a 7:3 ratio. In several Graves' hyperthyroidism patients, the study also compared T-cell repertoires from thyroid tissue with T-cell repertoires from blood. After blood sampling, hyperthyroidism patients were treated with methimazole at a starting dose of 30 mg daily, and ophthalmopathy patients were treated with high-dose intravenous methylprednisolone. The paper reports TCR Vbeta CDR3 sequencing of about 140 peripheral blood samples: around 45 ophthalmopathy, roughly 80 hyperthyroidism and approximately 17 progressor patients.

General study outcomes and caveats: During validation, the model predicted progression to ophthalmopathy a median of approximately 6 months ahead of onset, with around 65% sensitivity and less than 85% specificity. Most expanded thyroid clonotypes (frequency above 0.001) were also detected in blood, a finding suggesting that blood repertoires may reflect thyroid immune responses. No statistical method was used to fix the sample size in advance, and group allocation was not hidden from the investigators. Ophthalmopathy was separated from stable hyperthyroidism by a 13 V-J signature model, with roughly 88% sensitivity and roughly 81% specificity obtained in cross-validation and 80%/75% obtained in testing.

TCR beta CDR3 regions were amplified from RNA transcripts. For the first round of RT-PCR on the TCR CDR3, the HTBI primer set was used together with the Qiagen OneStep RT-PCR kit. Libraries were constructed in a second round of multiplex PCR, after which size selection and purification were performed. Paired-end sequencing of the libraries was performed with 100 bp reads on an Illumina HiSeq2000. The study's own analysis went as follows. SOAPnuke was used to process the raw data, removing reads that contained adapters or uncalled bases, had a mean Phred below 15, or lacked an exact match to the constant primer or identifier. High-quality paired reads were merged with COPE v1.2.5, and unique nucleotide sequences were defined as clonotypes. MiTCR v1.1 was used to align the clonotypes against IMGT TRBV, TRBD and TRBJ reference segments. Analysis was restricted to V-J combinations with a frequency above 0.0001, which covered 99% to 99.2% of repertoires. The TCS score was defined as F50 (clonal expansion) divided by E x V (chaos), with BLOSUM62-based TCRdist calculated between CDR3 peptides within each V-J. Welch's t-statistics and random forest reduced 500 to 650 V-J features to 10 to 15, which were used in a naive Bayes classifier (R e1071). The raw public reads went through TCRdb reprocessing: fastp at Q25, MiXCR clone calling, in-frame beta chains kept. Entries are consolidated by CDR3 protein sequence, retaining the most common genes and DNA. It is TCRdb's table, rather than the study itself, that gives the V and J calls and clone size. The sample includes about 320,000 distinct CDR3 sequences, with around 17% observed a single time. Around 34% of the sample comes from the top ten.

Stable Graves' hyperthyroidism was defined as no progression to ophthalmopathy during 18 months of follow-up. Hyperthyroidism patients were newly diagnosed, with disease duration under 2 months, and aged 18 to 65 years. The study excluded patients with uncontrolled infections, other autoimmune diseases, pregnancy or lactation. Diagnoses were established on the basis of clinical symptoms, serum thyroxine and TRAb, thyroid ultrasound, and orbital computed tomography. PBMCs were isolated from about 9.2 ml of fresh peripheral blood by Ficoll-Paque density gradient centrifugation. Trizol reagent was used to extract total RNA, and RNA quality was then checked on an Agilent 2100 Bioanalyzer. CDR1 and CDR2 are read off the germline V gene as MNHEY and SVGEGT. From the cysteine up to the phenylalanine, the CDR3 has a length of 18 residues. Only the CDR3 DNA stays, 54 bases, in frame from base 1. Trimmed from V: 6 bases; trimmed from J: 0 bases; junction bases lacking a gene match: 10.

The sequence was obtained from a young man with Graves' hyperthyroidism. The chain uses TRBV6-2 or TRBV6-3 and TRBJ2-1; 11 middle bases align to TRBD2. Sequencing used blood. CDR3 loop: CASRLLAGGRSSYNEQFF. The sequenced DNA is TGTGCCAGCAGGTTGCTAGCGGGAGGTAGGAGCTCCTACAATGAGCAGTTCTTC.